These 14 T cell receptor beta chains originate from one sample sequenced in a study of blood T cell repertoires in COVID-19. TCRdb's copy holds only in-frame clones and misses some; the assay was immunoSEQ multiplex PCR. This sample yields 300,000 to 450,000 clones, of which around 90% are seen a single time; approximately 3% belongs to the top ten. Sample: peripheral blood. The receptor set was obtained from a woman in her thirties with COVID-19, enrolled during active disease.

The chain has TRBV5-1 and TRBJ1-1; D may be TRBD1 (5 bases). CDR3 size: 15 residues. Trimming shortened V by 0 bases and J by 1 base, and 10 bases separated the two germline ends. Germline V gene lookup returns CDR1 SGHRS and CDR2 YFSETQ. The CDR3 sequence is CASSLDGGGNTEAFF. DNA of the CDR3: TGCGCCAGCAGCTTGGATGGGGGAGGGAACACTGAAGCTTTCTTT. Using reference TRBV5-1 and TRBJ1-1 for the parts outside the CDR3, the full variable domain is KAGVTQTPRYLIKTRGQQVTLSCSPISGHRSVSWYQQTPGQGLQFLFEYFSETQRNKGNFPGRFSGRQFSNSRSEMNVSTLELGDSALYLCASSLDGGGNTEAFFGQGTRLTVV.

This chain links TRBV6-5 with TRBJ1-1; D unresolved. The CDR3 consists of 14 residues. With 10 bases removed from V and 13 bases from J, the gap between germline ends came to 28 bases. Germline lookup yields CDR1 MNHEY and CDR2 SVGAGI. As DNA, the CDR3 is TGTGCCACCATTAGGACCGGACGCCCGGAGGTTGGTTTCTTT. It translates to CATIRTGRPEVGFF.

The chain recombines TRBV6-5 with TRBJ2-7; a weak D match, TRBD2 (5 bases). From germline, CDR1 is MNHEY and CDR2 SVGAGI. There are 13 residues in the CDR3. The ends were cut back, 2 bases at V and 5 bases at J, with 10 bases in the middle. CDR3 DNA sequence: TGTGCCAGCAGTTACGGCCGGGGTCACGAGCAGTACGTC. Encoded protein: CASSYGRGHEQYV.

Here the CDR3 reads CASSGLLAYEQYF. CDR3 sequence (DNA): TGTGCCAGCAGTGGTCTCCTAGCGTACGAGCAGTACTTC. The chain recombines TRBV2 with TRBJ2-7; the D gene is possibly TRBD2 (6 bases). CDR1 is SNHLY, CDR2 FYNNEI, per germline. The CDR3 loop spans 13 amino acids. Trimming took off 4 bases at V and 4 bases at J, with 11 bases between the two ends.

The chain employs TRBV7-9 and TRBJ2-5, with a tentative D call TRBD2 (5 bases). CDR1 is SEHNR, CDR2 FQNEAQ, per germline (reference sequence). The CDR3 consists of 15 residues. Trimming stripped 6 bases from V and 1 base from J, with 15 bases between. Written as DNA, the CDR3 is TGTGCCAGCAGAGGGTCGGACTTCTTCCAAGAGACCCAGTACTTC. Amino acids: CASRGSDFFQETQYF.

This clone has a single count. The J gene is TRBJ1-1, the V gene TRBV6-5, with D perhaps matching TRBD1 (6 bases). This CDR3 contains 14 residues. Germline CDR1 and CDR2: MNHEY and SVGAGI. Trimming removed 6 bases at V and 4 bases at J, with 15 bases between. CDR3 DNA sequence: TGTGCCAGCAGACCCACAGGGTTTCCCACTGAAGCTTTCTTT. As protein: CASRPTGFPTEAFF.

The rearrangement joins TRBV13 to TRBJ2-7; the D gene is possibly TRBD2 (6 bases). The CDR3 has 14 amino acids. Germline V gene lookup returns CDR1 PRHDT and CDR2 FYEKMQ (reference sequence). V shed 5 bases and J shed 1 base, with 12 bases lying between them. As DNA, the CDR3 is TGTGCCAGCAGCGCTTGGGACTCATCCTACGAGCAGTACGTC. It translates to CASSAWDSSYEQYV.

This chain links TRBV27 with TRBJ2-1; 9 positions match TRBD2. With 6 bases clipped from V and 4 bases from J, the junction kept 7 bases outside the gene matches. The CDR3 spans 15 residues. Germline values: CDR1 MNHEY, CDR2 SMNVEV (reference sequence). The CDR3 loop is CASRVAGAQYNEQFF. As DNA, the CDR3 is TGTGCCAGCAGGGTAGCGGGGGCCCAATACAATGAGCAGTTCTTC.

V is TRBV7-2 and J is TRBJ2-7, with TRBD1 identical over 8 bases. CDR3 length: 18 residues. The trim removed 5 bases at V and 2 bases at J, leaving 17 bases unmatched. Germline CDR1 reads SGHTA; CDR2 reads FQGNSA. In nucleotides, the CDR3 is TGTGCCAGCAGCCGGAACCCGTCAGGGGGCGCCGGGACCTACGAGCAGTACTTC. Translated: CASSRNPSGGAGTYEQYF.

J is TRBJ2-7 and V is TRBV6-2 or TRBV6-3, with TRBD1 as a possible D gene (5 bases). CDR3 size: 14 residues. Trimming stripped 2 bases from V and 6 bases from J, with 14 bases between. Germline assignment: CDR1 MNHEY and CDR2 SVGEGT. The CDR3 DNA sequence: TGTGCCAGCAGTTACGTTAGGGGCCAAGGCGAGCAGTACTTC. This translates into CASSYVRGQGEQYF.

In its sample, this clone was seen once. CDR3 sequence reads: CASSFGPRQGARDTEAFF. CDR3 coding DNA: TGCGCCAGCAGCTTTGGGCCACGACAGGGGGCACGGGACACTGAAGCTTTCTTT. The chain couples TRBV5-1 to TRBJ1-1; 10 positions agree with TRBD1. This CDR3 spans 18 amino acids. Trimming took 2 bases from V and 3 from J; bases not matched to a gene: 13. The germline V gene has CDR1 SGHRS and CDR2 YFSETQ.

This sequence joins TRBV4-3 and TRBJ1-2, with D possibly matching TRBD1 (6 bases). The germline V and J ends were trimmed by 0 bases and 3 bases, with 14 bases remaining between them. The germline V gene has CDR1 LGHNA and CDR2 YSLEER. This CDR3 is built from 16 residues. CDR3 sequence reads: CASSQELIQGYYGYTF. The CDR3 DNA sequence: TGCGCCAGCAGCCAAGAATTGATTCAGGGGTACTATGGCTACACCTTC.

This clone was picked up one time. The chain joins TRBV7-2 to TRBJ2-3, with 9 bases aligning to TRBD2. The CDR3 consists of 17 residues. Germline lookup yields CDR1 SGHTA and CDR2 FQGNSA. J lost 1 base, V lost 1 base, and 6 bases had no gene match. The CDR3: CASSLDIAGVGTDTQYF. The CDR3 nucleotides read TGTGCCAGCAGCTTAGATATAGCGGGGGTAGGCACAGATACGCAGTATTTT.

CDR3 region: CASSISIGLAESFTDTQYF. The CDR3 nucleotides are TGTGCCAGCAGTATCTCAATAGGACTAGCGGAGTCCTTCACAGATACGCAGTATTTT. The chain couples TRBV28 to TRBJ2-3; 10 nucleotides match TRBD2. V lost 5 bases, J lost 2 bases, and 16 bases stayed unmatched. The CDR3 consists of 19 residues. The germline V gene encodes CDR1 MDHEN and CDR2 SYDVKM. Combining the CDR3 with reference TRBV28 and TRBJ2-3 gives the whole variable domain DVKVTQSSRYLVKRTGEKVFLECVQDMDHENMFWYRQDPGLGLRLIYFSYDVKMKEKGDIPEGYSVSREKKERFSLILESASTNQTSMYLCASSISIGLAESFTDTQYFGPGTRLTVL.